What follows describes a single T cell receptor (beta chain). Its matching antigen is unknown. Trimming stripped 5 bases from V and 6 bases from J, with 10 bases between. Germline CDR1 MNHEY, CDR2 SMNVEV (reference sequence). This CDR3 is 12 amino acids long. Profiled with immunoSEQ multiplex PCR; TCRdb holds only in-frame clones, not every one. The table lists 350,000 to 550,000 clones, roughly nine tenths of them singletons. The source of the sample is a study of Ad26.COV2.S vaccination and SARS-CoV-2 variants. Study at large: A COV1001 Ad26.COV2.S trial-arm participant provided the sample. Study observations and caveats: Vaccine recipients surpassed placebo recipients in spike-specific TCR breadth.

The treatment was: around 19 received Ad26.COV2.S at low or high dose, single or two shots; 5 received placebo; per-sample allocation not given. Material that was analyzed had been drawn on day 63 after the first vaccine or placebo injection. The receptor was isolated from a person aged 18-65 years who received the Ad26.COV2.S COVID-19 vaccine or a placebo. The chain couples TRBV27 to TRBJ1-2; perhaps TRBD1 as D (5 bases). Source: peripheral blood, taken in a trial of Ad26.COV2.S vaccine versus placebo. The CDR3 reads CASSPSGHGYTF. CDR3 DNA: TGTGCCAGCAGTCCCTCAGGGCATGGCTACACCTTC.